A single sample is the source of the 24 T cell receptor beta chains below, sequenced in a study of regulatory T cells in long-lasting Graves disease. Through Arm-PCR of CDR3 regions and iRepertoire HTBI primers, TCR beta libraries were built. One entry per CDR3 protein, called by TCRdb with MiXCR from the multiplex PCR reads. Of roughly 490,000 distinct CDR3 sequences detected, under 25% appear once; the ten largest clones hold around 12%. Sample time point: persistent/refractory GD, antithyroid drugs over 5 years with positive TRAb. RNA isolated from PBMCs was used to make the TCR library. The specimen was peripheral blood mononuclear cells (PBMCs), collected when the disease was refractory, from a patient treated with antithyroid drugs. These receptors originate from a female donor with Graves disease.

The chain has TRBV6-2 or TRBV6-3 and TRBJ1-1; D is undetermined. The germline V and J ends were trimmed by 2 bases and 3 bases, with 7 bases remaining between them. The CDR3 length is 13 residues. Germline lookup yields CDR1 MNHEY and CDR2 SVGEGT. The CDR3 spells CASSYDSHTEAFF. Written as DNA, the CDR3 is TGTGCCAGCAGTTACGACTCTCACACTGAAGCTTTCTTT.

The chain has TRBV6-5 and TRBJ2-3; a weak D match, TRBD2 (5 bases). The germline V and J ends were trimmed by 2 bases and 1 base, with 10 bases remaining between them. This CDR3 region has 15 residues. Per germline, CDR1 MNHEY and CDR2 SVGAGI. The CDR3 protein is CASSYRGMRTDTQYF. The CDR3 coding sequence is TGTGCCAGCAGTTACCGGGGAATGCGCACAGATACGCAGTATTTT.

This clonotype was detected once. The chain is built from TRBV7-2 and TRBJ2-1; 12 bases agree with TRBD2. CDR1 is SGHTA, CDR2 FQGNSA, per germline. The V segment lost 5 bases and the J segment 7 bases; nucleotides outside the gene matches: 6. This CDR3 spans 15 amino acids. For the CDR3, the DNA is TGTGCCAGCAGCCGGACTAGCGGGACGGTGAATGAGCAGTTCTTC. This sequence encodes CASSRTSGTVNEQFF.

The J gene is TRBJ2-1, the V gene TRBV3-1; D gene unclear. The V gene lost 2 bases and the J gene lost 2 bases, with 4 bases spanning the gap. Germline lookup yields CDR1 LGHDT and CDR2 YNNKEL (reference sequence). This CDR3 spans 13 amino acids. The CDR3 DNA reads TGTGCCAGCAGCCAATCCGCCTACAATGAGCAGTTCTTC. It yields the protein CASSQSAYNEQFF.

On this clonotype itself: A much larger clone lies one base from this, so it may be a read error. The chain links TRBV29-1 to TRBJ1-1; D gene uncertain. Per germline, CDR1 SQVTM and CDR2 ANQGSEA. The CDR3 loop spans 16 amino acids. Between the trimmed V and J ends, which lost 1 base and 3 bases, there was a span of 18 bases. For the CDR3, the DNA is TGCAGCGTTGAAGGTGGCTGGGATAGGATGGACACTGAAGCTTTCTTT. Its translation: CSVEGGWDRMDTEAFF.

The rearrangement links TRBV5-5 to TRBJ2-7; 7 bases map to TRBD2. J was trimmed by 7 bases and V by 0 bases; bases with no gene match: 13. The CDR3 sequence is 16 residues long. Germline V CDR1 and CDR2: SGHKS, YYEKEE (reference sequence). The CDR3 protein is CASSLELGGSWNEQYF. For the CDR3, the DNA is TGTGCCAGCAGCTTGGAGTTGGGCGGGAGTTGGAATGAGCAGTACTTC.

This rearrangement joins TRBV19 to TRBJ2-7, with 15 positions matching TRBD2. CDR1 and CDR2 from the germline V gene are LNHDA and SQIVND (reference sequence). The CDR3 is 16 amino acids. Unmatched junction bases numbered 8, after V lost 5 bases and J lost 6 bases. CDR3 amino acids: CASSPKGLAGGAEQYF. The CDR3 nucleotides read TGTGCCAGTAGTCCAAAGGGACTAGCGGGAGGTGCCGAGCAGTACTTC.

The table lists this clonotype with many counts. The chain is built from TRBV7-2 and TRBJ2-7; D remains ambiguous. Looked up from germline, CDR1 is SGHTA and CDR2 is FQGNSA. The CDR3 loop spans 14 amino acids. V was shortened by 2 bases and J by 1 base, with 9 bases between the two germline ends. The CDR3 nucleotides read TGTGCCAGCAGCTTAAGTAGGAATTCCTACGAGCAGTACTTC. Amino acids: CASSLSRNSYEQYF.

The table lists this clonotype with many counts. J is TRBJ1-5 and V is TRBV28; D may be TRBD1 (6 bases). CDR3 length equals 13 residues. The V gene's germline CDR1 is MDHEN and CDR2 SYDVKM. The CDR3 DNA reads TGTGCAGGGGGGAGGGTTGGCAATCAGCCCCAGCATTTT. Translation: CAGGRVGNQPQHF.

This clonotype was detected many times. V is TRBV28 and J is TRBJ2-5, with 9 bases identical to TRBD2. Germline V gene lookup returns CDR1 MDHEN and CDR2 SYDVKM. The CDR3 covers 16 residues. Unmatched junction bases numbered 12, after V lost 5 bases and J lost 5 bases. For the CDR3, the DNA is TGTGCCAGCAGTCCCCATTACACTAGCGGGCAGGAGACCCAGTACTTC. It specifies CASSPHYTSGQETQYF.

The table lists this clonotype with many counts. The chain couples TRBV19 to TRBJ1-1; D is uncertain. The V gene lost 7 bases and the J gene lost 3 bases, with 15 bases spanning the gap. This CDR3 has 14 amino acids. The germline V gene encodes CDR1 LNHDA and CDR2 SQIVND (reference sequence). The chain's CDR3 is CASTPIGRDTEAFF. CDR3 nucleotides: TGTGCCAGTACCCCAATTGGTAGAGACACTGAAGCTTTCTTT.

This clonotype showed up just once. V and J are TRBV6-9 and TRBJ2-5; 7 bases are a match to TRBD1. V shed 3 bases and J 0 bases; nucleotides not matched to a gene: 10. This CDR3 spans 17 amino acids. CDR1 is MNHGY, CDR2 SVAAGI, per germline. The CDR3 sequence is CASSYGTTGKDQETQYF. DNA of the CDR3: TGTGCCAGCAGTTACGGGACGACAGGGAAGGACCAAGAGACCCAGTACTTC.

Ten or more counts support this clonotype. The J gene is TRBJ1-5, the V gene TRBV12-3 or TRBV12-4; D is undetermined. CDR3 length: 12 residues. V gave up 2 bases and J gave up 6 bases, with 5 bases separating them. This CDR3 is CASSLLAQPQHF. In DNA form, the CDR3 reads TGTGCCAGCAGTTTATTGGCTCAGCCCCAGCATTTT.

The V call is TRBV19, the J call TRBJ1-5; possible D gene TRBD1, 6 bases. Germline loops: CDR1 LNHDA, CDR2 SQIVND (reference sequence). Between the trimmed V and J ends, which lost 0 bases and 9 bases, there was a span of 15 bases. This CDR3 has 15 residues. The CDR3 reads CASSIEVGGLGPQHF. CDR3 nucleotide sequence: TGTGCCAGTAGTATAGAGGTGGGGGGCCTTGGGCCCCAGCATTTT.

This rearrangement joins TRBV7-2 to TRBJ2-7, with 13 bases identical to TRBD2. Germline CDR1 SGHTA, CDR2 FQGNSA. The CDR3 consists of 15 residues. With V trimmed by 6 bases and J by 6 bases, 8 bases remained unmatched. CDR3 nucleotides: TGTGCCAGCAGTCGCCGACTAGCGGGGGGAAGCGAGCAGTACTTC. As protein: CASSRRLAGGSEQYF.

This rearrangement joins TRBV6-5 to TRBJ2-2; D gene ambiguous. Germline V gives CDR1 MNHEY, CDR2 SVGAGI. The CDR3 has 15 amino acids. V gave up 1 base and J gave up 1 base, with 7 bases separating them. CDR3 protein: CASSYWRKNTGELFF. CDR3 coding DNA: TGTGCCAGCAGTTACTGGCGGAAGAACACCGGGGAGCTGTTTTTT.

This clonotype was picked up many times. The V and J genes are TRBV2 and TRBJ2-7; possibly TRBD1 or TRBD2 for D (5 bases each). The CDR3 consists of 14 residues. Deletions cut 7 bases from V and 6 bases from J, with 19 bases between. Germline loops: CDR1 SNHLY, CDR2 FYNNEI. CDR3 region: CASNRDRSFGEQYF. The CDR3 nucleotides read TGTGCCAGCAACCGGGACCGATCTTTTGGCGAGCAGTACTTC.

Remarks on this clonotype: Given a much more abundant clone one base away, this may be a read error. The chain recombines TRBV19 with TRBJ1-2; TRBD1 matches 9 bases. This CDR3 comprises 14 residues. V shed 5 bases, J shed 12 bases, and the junction held 13 bases outside the gene matches. Germline CDR1 and CDR2: LNHDA and SQIVND (reference sequence). This CDR3 is CASSRLGTGRGHTF. For the CDR3, the DNA is TGTGCCAGTAGTCGCCTGGGGACAGGGAGAGGCCACACCTTC.

The chain links TRBV6-2 or TRBV6-3 to TRBJ2-7; D could derive from TRBD1 or TRBD2 (5 bases each). Germline loops: CDR1 MNHEY, CDR2 SVGEGT. Between the trimmed V and J ends, which lost 2 bases and 3 bases, there was a span of 14 bases. The CDR3 sequence is 15 residues long. The CDR3 region has the DNA TGTGCCAGCAGTTACCCCGGGACGGGGATCTACGAGCAGTACTTC. Its translation: CASSYPGTGIYEQYF.

At least ten counts were recorded for this clonotype. The chain joins TRBV7-9 to TRBJ1-4; D call uncertain. Germline V gene lookup returns CDR1 SEHNR and CDR2 FQNEAQ (reference sequence). V dropped 1 base and J dropped 4 bases, with 10 bases sitting between them. The CDR3 spans 15 residues. As DNA, the CDR3 is TGTGCCAGCAGCTTAGAGGGTCAACTTAATGAAAAACTGTTTTTT. Translating it yields CASSLEGQLNEKLFF.

A few counts support this clonotype. V usage is TRBV6-1 and J usage is TRBJ1-1, with 11 bases identical to TRBD1. Germline V CDR1 and CDR2: MNHNS, SASEGT. The CDR3 runs 19 residues. J was trimmed by 4 bases and V by 5 bases; bases with no gene match: 18. CDR3: CASSNINGQGASGFTEAFF. The CDR3 bases are TGTGCCAGCAGTAACATAAATGGACAGGGGGCTAGTGGGTTCACTGAAGCTTTCTTT.

There are many counts of this clonotype. CDR3 loop: CASSFREEDTEAFF. For the CDR3, the DNA is TGTGCCAGCAGTTTCAGGGAAGAGGACACTGAAGCTTTCTTT. The chain joins TRBV6-9 to TRBJ1-1, with D possibly being TRBD1 (5 bases). V shed 4 bases and J shed 3 bases, with 12 bases lying between them. The CDR3 has 14 amino acids. CDR1 is MNHGY, CDR2 SVAAGI, per germline.

Worth noting for this clonotype: This clone may be a read error of a much larger clone one base away. This chain uses TRBV6-2 or TRBV6-3 with TRBJ1-1; D is ambiguous. V shed 5 bases and J shed 5 bases, with 9 bases lying between them. CDR1 MNHEY and CDR2 SVGEGT come from the germline V gene. This CDR3 is built from 12 residues. The CDR3 is CASSTRMTEAFF. DNA of the CDR3: TGTGCCAGCAGTACAAGGATGACTGAAGCTTTCTTT.

This clonotype was counted between two and nine times. The V and J genes are TRBV6-1 and TRBJ2-5; 12 bases match TRBD2. V gave up 7 bases and J gave up 5 bases; unmatched junction bases: 8. CDR1 is MNHNS and CDR2 is SASEGT in the germline V gene. CDR3 length equals 15 residues. The CDR3 region is CASNPTSGSLETQYF. CDR3 nucleotides: TGTGCCAGCAACCCGACTAGCGGGAGTTTGGAGACCCAGTACTTC.